The clone carrying this T cell receptor (beta chain) was observed a few times. Its specificity is unknown. The same CDR3 can be traced to other DNA sequences in this sample. The germline V gene encodes CDR1 MDHEN and CDR2 SYDVKM. The CDR3 is 13 residues long. V lost 3 bases and J 11 bases, leaving 13 bases between the germline ends. This sample stems from a study of shared clonotypes between healthy human individuals. Regarding the study as a whole: Sequencing depth was expected to affect clonotype sharing among donors. Donor scarcity curtailed the genetic and exposure-history diversity represented herein.

Each subset's genomic DNA was split evenly across several immunoSEQ plates. Clones were read by immunoSEQ multiplex PCR, and TCRdb kept only the in-frame ones, dropping some. The data show about 1 million clones, roughly 74% seen once. The chain combines TRBV28 with TRBJ1-4; no definite D call. The TCR comes from a man aged 18 to 29 in good health. Some clones in this sample may be carry-over from other donors' samples. Sequenced sample: memory CD4+ T cells from PBMCs. Indicated subset: CD45RA-negative fraction. The CDR3 spells CASSLRTEEKLFF. CDR3 in DNA: TGTGCCAGCAGTTTGCGGACGGAGGAGAAACTGTTTTTT.